This T cell receptor (beta chain) appears in the sequencing data of a study of spatial heterogeneity in lung cancer. This clonotype was observed at least ten times. V lost 4 bases and J lost 7, with 22 bases in between. The CDR3 is made up of 15 amino acids. Germline CDR1 and CDR2: DFQATT and SNEGSKA (reference sequence). TCRdb redid the calling of the 5' RACE reads with MiXCR, one entry per CDR3 protein. The sample lists some 13,000 distinct CDR3 sequences; about 4% were seen once. The time point is: sample taken at primary tumor resection. The donor population consisted of 72 patients with untreated, early-stage non-small cell lung cancer.

The chain is built from TRBV20-1 and TRBJ1-2; D gene unclear. The sequence came from a male donor with early-stage non-small cell lung cancer. The material sequenced was PBMCs, taken at surgery. The CDR3 DNA sequence: TGCAGTGCTAATTTTTTGGGCACGGAAACCCGTGGCTACACCTTC. This sequence encodes CSANFLGTETRGYTF.